The present entry profiles one T cell receptor beta chain with its context. Germline V gives CDR1 SGHNT, CDR2 YENEEA. V lost 4 bases and J 8 bases, leaving 15 bases between the germline ends. The CDR3 is 14 amino acids. The study ran its PCR with 60 Vbeta and 13 Jbeta primers. Generated by immunoSEQ multiplex PCR, the TCRdb table keeps only in-frame clones and is missing some. This table has some 160,000 clones, roughly 82% appearing once. This entry comes from a study of cytomegalovirus exposure and HLA in healthy donors. The TCR sequence derives from a man in his forties or fifties in good health and CMV-seropositive. The chain joins TRBV11-3 to TRBJ2-1, with a tentative D call TRBD2 (5 bases). The sample comprised PBMCs. CDR3 nucleotides: TGTGCCAGCAGCTACTGGACTGCAGAGGATGAGCAGTTCTTC. Its protein is CASSYWTAEDEQFF. Combining the CDR3 with reference TRBV11-3 and TRBJ2-1 gives the whole variable domain EAGVVQSPRYKIIEKKQPVAFWCNPISGHNTLYWYLQNLGQGPELLIRYENEEAVDDSQLPKDRFSAERLKGVDSTLKIQPAELGDSAVYLCASSYWTAEDEQFFGPGTRLTVL.